A single sample gave rise to the 4 T cell receptor beta chains below, sequenced in a study of PD-L1 blockade in urothelial cancer. The assay was immunoSEQ multiplex PCR, and TCRdb's table has in-frame clones only and misses some. The table includes 90,000 to 120,000 clones, approximately 91% detected once. The sample here was PBMCs, taken around atezolizumab (anti-PD-L1) treatment. Source of these receptors: a woman aged 80 or older with urothelial cancer.

This chain uses TRBV28 with TRBJ2-7, with 10 positions matching TRBD1. J was trimmed by 3 bases and V by 6 bases; bases with no gene match: 8. This CDR3 comprises 15 residues. Germline V lookup: CDR1 MDHEN, CDR2 SYDVKM. CDR3 DNA: TGTGCCAGCAGATCCGACAGGGGGCGCTTCTACGAGCAGTACTTC. Translation: CASRSDRGRFYEQYF.

The genes are TRBV30 and TRBJ2-7; D perhaps matches TRBD1 (5 bases). The CDR3 is 15 residues long. V dropped 0 bases and J dropped 2 bases, with 14 bases sitting between them. CDR1 GTSNPN and CDR2 SVGIG come from the germline V gene (reference sequence). The CDR3 is CAWSVLTAGAYEQYF. The CDR3 DNA follows: TGTGCCTGGAGTGTACTGACAGCTGGGGCCTACGAGCAGTACTTC.

The J gene is TRBJ2-7, the V gene TRBV7-8; 8 nucleotides line up with TRBD1. The CDR3 is 15 amino acids. In germline, CDR1 is SGHVS, CDR2 FQNEAQ. Trimming cost V 5 bases and J 6 bases; bases outside gene matches: 12. The chain's CDR3 is CASSLRGQGKVEQYF. The CDR3 DNA follows: TGTGCCAGCAGCCTTAGAGGACAGGGAAAAGTCGAGCAGTACTTC.

The chain has TRBV19 and TRBJ1-1; D is ambiguous. Germline V CDR1 and CDR2: LNHDA, SQIVND (reference sequence). There are 15 residues in the CDR3. Trimming pared 5 bases from V and 0 bases from J, leaving 13 bases between. The CDR3 is CASSLGSIMNTEAFF. The CDR3 nucleotides are TGTGCCAGTAGTTTAGGCAGTATCATGAACACTGAAGCTTTCTTT.